The present TCR beta chain was sequenced within a study of regulatory T cells in long-lasting Graves disease. TCR beta libraries were built with iRepertoire HTBI primers and Arm-PCR of CDR3 regions. In the authors' methods: In the combined samples, approximately 62 TRBV and 14 TRBJ segments were identified. TCRdb fed the multiplex PCR reads into MiXCR, producing one record per CDR3 protein. The V and J calls follow TCRdb's processing rather than the paper's. The repertoire includes about 460,000 distinct CDR3 sequences, about 22% of them detected once, and around 13% sits in the top ten. The time point denotes: persistent/refractory GD, antithyroid drugs over 5 years with positive TRAb. Following extraction of RNA from PBMCs, that RNA was used to make the TCR library. The guidelines of the American Thyroid Association were the basis for diagnosing Graves' disease. Unmatched junction bases numbered 12, after V lost 6 bases and J lost 6 bases. This CDR3 has 15 residues. Germline V lookup: CDR1 SGHRS, CDR2 YFSETQ.

Overall study findings and caveats: Newly diagnosed patients shared 750 to 1,000 public clonotypes; persistent patients shared approximately 2,700. TCR diversity in persistent Graves' patients was below that of newly diagnosed ones.

This clonotype was observed a handful of times. Its antigen remains unidentified. The sample was peripheral blood mononuclear cells (PBMCs), taken when the disease was refractory, from a patient treated with antithyroid drugs. This sequence originates from a female donor with Graves disease. The chain employs TRBV5-1 and TRBJ1-1; the match to TRBD1 covers 9 bases. The CDR3 DNA is TGCGCCAGCACTAAAAGAGGACAGGGGATCCCTGAAGCTTTCTTT. Translated, it gives CASTKRGQGIPEAFF.